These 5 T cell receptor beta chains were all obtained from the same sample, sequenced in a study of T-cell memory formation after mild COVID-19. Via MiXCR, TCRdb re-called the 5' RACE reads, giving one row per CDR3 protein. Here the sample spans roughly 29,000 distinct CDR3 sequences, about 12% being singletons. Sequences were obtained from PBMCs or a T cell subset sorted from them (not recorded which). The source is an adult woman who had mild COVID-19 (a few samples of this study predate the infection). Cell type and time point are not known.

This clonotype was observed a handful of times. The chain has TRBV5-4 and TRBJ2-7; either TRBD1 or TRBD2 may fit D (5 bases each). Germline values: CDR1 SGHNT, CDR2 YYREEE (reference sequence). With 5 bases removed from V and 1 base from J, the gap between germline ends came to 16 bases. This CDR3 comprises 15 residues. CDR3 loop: CASSSPGRLSYEQYF. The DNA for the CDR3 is TGTGCCAGCAGTTCCCCGGGACGGCTTTCCTACGAGCAGTACTTC.

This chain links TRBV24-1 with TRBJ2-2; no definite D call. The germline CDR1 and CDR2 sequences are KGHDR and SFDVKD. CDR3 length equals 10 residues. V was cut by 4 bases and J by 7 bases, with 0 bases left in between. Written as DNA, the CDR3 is TGTGCCACCAGTGACGGGGAGCTGTTTTTT. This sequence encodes CATSDGELFF.

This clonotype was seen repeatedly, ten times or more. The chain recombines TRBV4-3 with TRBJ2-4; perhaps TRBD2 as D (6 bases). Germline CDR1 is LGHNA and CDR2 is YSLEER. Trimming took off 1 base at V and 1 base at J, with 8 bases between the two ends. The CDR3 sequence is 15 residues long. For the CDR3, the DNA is TGCGCCAGCAGCCAAGTGGAGGGGGCCAAAAACATTCAGTACTTC. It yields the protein CASSQVEGAKNIQYF.

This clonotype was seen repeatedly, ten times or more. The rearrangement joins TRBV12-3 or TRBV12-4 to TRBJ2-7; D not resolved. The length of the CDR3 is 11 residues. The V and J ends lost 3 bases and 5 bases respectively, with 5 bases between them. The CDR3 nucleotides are TGTGCCAGCAGTTTGTTGGACGAGCAGTACTTC. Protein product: CASSLLDEQYF.

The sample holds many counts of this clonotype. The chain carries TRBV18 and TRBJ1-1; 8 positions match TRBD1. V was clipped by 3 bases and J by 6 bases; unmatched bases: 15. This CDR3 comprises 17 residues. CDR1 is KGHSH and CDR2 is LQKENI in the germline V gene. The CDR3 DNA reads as TGTGCCAGCTCACCTTCCCGGACAGGGAGGGGAATCGCTGAAGCTTTCTTT. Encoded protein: CASSPSRTGRGIAEAFF. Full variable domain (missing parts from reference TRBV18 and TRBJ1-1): NAGVMQNPRHLVRRRGQEARLRCSPMKGHSHVYWYRQLPEEGLKFMVYLQKENIIDESGMPKERFSAEFPKEGPSILRIQQVVRGDSAAYFCASSPSRTGRGIAEAFFGQGTRLTVV.